The clone carrying this T cell receptor beta chain was observed at least ten times. As yet, its antigen is unknown. Germline CDR1 reads SGDLS; CDR2 reads YYNGEE. Losses at the gene ends were 4 bases for V and 5 bases for J; bases not matched to a gene: 11. The CDR3 contains 16 residues. Synthesis of cDNA used 5'RACE (with 10-nucleotide random UMIs). Every sequencing run generated in excess of 180 million TCR-beta sequences. These sequences covered 15-18 subjects. TCRdb reprocessed the 5' RACE reads via MiXCR and lists one record per CDR3 protein. The table lists tens of thousands of distinct CDR3 sequences, over 9% of them singletons. The entry originates in a study of neurological immune-mediated disorders. General study findings and limits: Private repertoires in all groups were suggested, as expanded clones shared no CDR3 amino acid sequences across subjects. Levels of TCR clonal expansion peaked in HTLV-1-associated myelopathy and reached their lowest in multiple sclerosis, under those of healthy controls.

The chain uses TRBV9 and TRBJ2-5, with 10 bases fitting TRBD2. The receptor was isolated from a man aged 35-49 years in good health. The material sequenced was PBMCs. Here the CDR3 reads CASSFSSGRKGETQYF. The DNA of the CDR3 is TGTGCCAGCAGCTTTTCTAGCGGGAGAAAGGGTGAGACCCAGTACTTC.